This T cell receptor (beta chain) was retrieved from a study of T-cell reconstitution after alpha-beta-depleted transplantation in children. Study findings and constraints: Newly made T cells mostly supplied T-cell counts and diversity one year after transplant. Approximately two months post-transplant, alpha-beta T cells reportedly originated from several hundred expanded graft clones.

This clonotype was counted many times. What it binds is unknown. Trimming pared 1 base from V and 6 bases from J, leaving 9 bases between. CDR3 length equals 13 residues. Germline V gene data show CDR1 as LGHDT and CDR2 as YNNKEL (reference sequence). Construction of the TCRbeta library involved unique molecular identifiers. TCRdb reprocessed the PCR reads via MiXCR and lists one record per CDR3 protein. This table has approximately 650,000 distinct CDR3 sequences, roughly 14% appearing once. This specimen consisted of PBMCs, obtained before TCRalphabeta/CD19-depleted stem cell transplant. The receptor was isolated from a girl aged 2 to 10 with congenital amegakaryocytic thrombocytopenia, due to receive a stem cell transplant. This rearrangement joins TRBV3-1 to TRBJ2-5; the D call may be TRBD1 or TRBD2 (5 bases each). CDR3 sequence reads: CASSQGDGKTQYF. In DNA form, the CDR3 reads TGTGCCAGCAGCCAAGGGGACGGAAAGACCCAGTACTTC.